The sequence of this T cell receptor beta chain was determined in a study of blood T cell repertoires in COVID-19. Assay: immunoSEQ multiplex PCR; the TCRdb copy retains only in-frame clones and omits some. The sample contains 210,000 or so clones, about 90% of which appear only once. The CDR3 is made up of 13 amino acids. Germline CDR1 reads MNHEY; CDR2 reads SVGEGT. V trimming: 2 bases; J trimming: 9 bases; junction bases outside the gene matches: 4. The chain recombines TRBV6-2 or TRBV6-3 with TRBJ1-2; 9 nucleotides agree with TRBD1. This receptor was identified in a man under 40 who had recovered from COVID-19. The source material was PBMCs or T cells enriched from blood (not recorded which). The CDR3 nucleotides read TGTGCCAGCAGTTACCGGACAGGGGAGCGCTACACCTTC. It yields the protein CASSYRTGERYTF.